What follows describes a single T cell receptor beta chain. These data come from a study of shared clonotypes between healthy human individuals. Some clones are missing from TCRdb's copy, which holds only in-frame ones; the method was immunoSEQ multiplex PCR. Of some 2.4 million clones listed, over 85% are singletons. The CDR3 is 14 residues long. CDR1 and CDR2 from the germline V gene are SGHTA and FQGTGA. The germline V and J ends were trimmed by 2 bases and 4 bases, with 10 bases remaining between them. The sequenced sample was naive CD4+ T cells from PBMCs. Specified subset: CD45RA+ positively selected. The source is a man aged 18 to 29 in good health. Some clones in this sample may be carry-over from other donors' samples. V usage is TRBV7-3 and J usage is TRBJ2-3, with D maybe TRBD1 (6 bases). The chain's CDR3 is CASSLGGTADTQYF. CDR3 nucleotides: TGTGCCAGCAGCTTAGGGGGCACGGCAGATACGCAGTATTTT.